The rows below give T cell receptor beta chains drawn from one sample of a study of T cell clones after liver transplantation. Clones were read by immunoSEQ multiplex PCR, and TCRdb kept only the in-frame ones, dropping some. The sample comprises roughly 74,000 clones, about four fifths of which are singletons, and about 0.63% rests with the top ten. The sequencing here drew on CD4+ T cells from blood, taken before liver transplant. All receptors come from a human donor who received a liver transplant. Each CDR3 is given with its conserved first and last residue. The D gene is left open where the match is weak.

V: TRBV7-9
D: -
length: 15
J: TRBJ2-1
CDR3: CASSLAGSSYNEQFF

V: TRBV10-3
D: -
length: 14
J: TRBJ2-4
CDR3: CAISEHLTKNIQYF

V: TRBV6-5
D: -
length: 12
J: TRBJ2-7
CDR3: CASSSTSYEQYF

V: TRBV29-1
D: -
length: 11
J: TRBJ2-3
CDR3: CSVEDTDTQYF

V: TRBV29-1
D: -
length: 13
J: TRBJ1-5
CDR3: CSVAGTEDQPQHF

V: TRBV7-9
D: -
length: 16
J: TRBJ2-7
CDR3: CASSSPDIRGVYEQYF

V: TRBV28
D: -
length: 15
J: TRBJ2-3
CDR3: CASSFTGVGTDTQYF

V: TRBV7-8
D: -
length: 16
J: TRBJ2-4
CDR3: CASSPTGRFGKNIQYF

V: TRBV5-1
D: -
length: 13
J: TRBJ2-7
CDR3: CASSTGGSYEQYF

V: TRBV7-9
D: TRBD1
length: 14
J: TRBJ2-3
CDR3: CASSPGTGTDTQYF

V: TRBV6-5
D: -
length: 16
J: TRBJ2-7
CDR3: CASSYSNTPPIYEQYF

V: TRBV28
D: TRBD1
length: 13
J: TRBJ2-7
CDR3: CASSRDRVYEQYF

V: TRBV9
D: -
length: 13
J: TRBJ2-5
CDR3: CASSPNSQETQYF

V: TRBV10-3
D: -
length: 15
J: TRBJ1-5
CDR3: CAISESTGADQPQHF

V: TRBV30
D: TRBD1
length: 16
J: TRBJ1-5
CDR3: CAWRPKGQDSNQPQHF

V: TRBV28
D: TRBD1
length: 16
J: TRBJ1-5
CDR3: CASSQGGALSNQPQHF

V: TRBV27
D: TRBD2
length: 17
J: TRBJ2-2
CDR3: CASSSGLAGVASGELFF

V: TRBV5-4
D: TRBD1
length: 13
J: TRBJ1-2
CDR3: CASSGQGEDGYTF

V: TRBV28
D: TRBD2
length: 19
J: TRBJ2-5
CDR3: CASSLGTIWRPNRKETQYF

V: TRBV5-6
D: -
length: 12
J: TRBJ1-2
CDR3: CASSPGDYGYTF

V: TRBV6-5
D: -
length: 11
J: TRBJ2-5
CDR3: CASSRQETQYF

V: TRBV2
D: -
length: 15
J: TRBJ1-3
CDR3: CASSAGGNSGNTIYF

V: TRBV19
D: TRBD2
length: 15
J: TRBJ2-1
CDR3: CASSTSGSAYNEQFF

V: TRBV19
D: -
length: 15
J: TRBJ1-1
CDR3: CASSIWSSGHTEAFF

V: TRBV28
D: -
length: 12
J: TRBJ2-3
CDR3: CASSSNPRTQYF

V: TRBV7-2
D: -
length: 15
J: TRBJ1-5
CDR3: CASSLHRDSNQPQHF

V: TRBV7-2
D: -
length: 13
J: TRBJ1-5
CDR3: CASSLGGVQPQHF